This T cell receptor (beta chain) was captured in a study of blood T cell repertoires in COVID-19. This clone was recorded once. Germline V gene data show CDR1 as SGHRS and CDR2 as YFSETQ. The CDR3 contains 15 residues. The ends lost 9 bases at V and 4 bases at J; junction bases unmatched: 13. Authors' data handling: It was from reference gene primer amplification that nucleated cell counts were estimated. TCRdb's copy holds only in-frame clones and misses some; the assay was immunoSEQ multiplex PCR. V, J and clone size are those of that table, while D and trimming were read from the DNA. The sample yields roughly 200,000 clones, approximately 82% seen once.

This TCR was recovered from a man between 40 and 49 years old with active or convalescent COVID-19. V and J are TRBV5-1 and TRBJ2-1; 7 bases align to TRBD1. The sequenced sample consisted of peripheral blood. The CDR3 here is CATTGVESGYNEQFF. DNA for the CDR3: TGCGCCACCACAGGGGTGGAATCTGGTTACAATGAGCAGTTCTTC.